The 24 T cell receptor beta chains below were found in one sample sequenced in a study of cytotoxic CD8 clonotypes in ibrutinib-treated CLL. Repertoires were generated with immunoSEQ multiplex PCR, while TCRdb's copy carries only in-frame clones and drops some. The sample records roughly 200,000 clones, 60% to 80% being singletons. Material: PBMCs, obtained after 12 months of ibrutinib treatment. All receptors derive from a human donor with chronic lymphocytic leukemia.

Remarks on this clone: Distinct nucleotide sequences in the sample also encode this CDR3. CDR3 in amino acids: CASSEPGLRALHF. The CDR3 DNA sequence: TGTGCCAGCAGTGAACCGGGGTTGCGAGCCCTCCACTTT. V and J are TRBV25-1 and TRBJ1-6; D is ambiguous. Germline-derived CDR1 and CDR2 are MGHDK and SYGVNS. V dropped 2 bases and J dropped 14 bases, with 13 bases sitting between them. The CDR3 is 13 residues long.

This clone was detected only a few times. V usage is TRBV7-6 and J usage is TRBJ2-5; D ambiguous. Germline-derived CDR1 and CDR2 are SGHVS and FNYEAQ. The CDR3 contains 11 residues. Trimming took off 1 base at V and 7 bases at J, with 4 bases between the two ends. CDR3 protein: CASSLGRTQYF. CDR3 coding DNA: TGTGCCAGCAGCTTAGGGAGGACCCAGTACTTC.

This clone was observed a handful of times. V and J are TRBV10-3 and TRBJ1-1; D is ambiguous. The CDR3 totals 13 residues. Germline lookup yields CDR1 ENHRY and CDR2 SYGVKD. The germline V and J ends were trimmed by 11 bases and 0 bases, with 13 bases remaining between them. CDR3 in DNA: TGTGCCGTACGTGCGGGGATGAACACTGAAGCTTTCTTT. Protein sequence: CAVRAGMNTEAFF.

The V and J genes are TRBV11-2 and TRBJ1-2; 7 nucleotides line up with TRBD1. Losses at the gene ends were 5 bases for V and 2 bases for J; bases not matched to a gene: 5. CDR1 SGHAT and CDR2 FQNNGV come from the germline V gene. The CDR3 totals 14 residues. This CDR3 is CASSRPGQNYGYTF. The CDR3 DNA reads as TGTGCCAGCAGCCGACCGGGACAGAACTATGGCTACACCTTC. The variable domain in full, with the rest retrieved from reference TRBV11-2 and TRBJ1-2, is EAGVAQSPRYKIIEKRQSVAFWCNPISGHATLYWYQQILGQGPKLLIQFQNNGVVDDSQLPKDRFSAERLKGVDSTLKIQPAKLEDSAVYLCASSRPGQNYGYTFGSGTRLTVV.

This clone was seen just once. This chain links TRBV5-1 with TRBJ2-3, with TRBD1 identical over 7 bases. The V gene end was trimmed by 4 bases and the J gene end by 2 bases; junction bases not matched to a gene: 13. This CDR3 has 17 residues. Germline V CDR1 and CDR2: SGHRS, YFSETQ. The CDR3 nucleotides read TGCGCCAGCAGCATCCGCTTTCAGGGACAGTTCACAGATACGCAGTATTTT. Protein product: CASSIRFQGQFTDTQYF. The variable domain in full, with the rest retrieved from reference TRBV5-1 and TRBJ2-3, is KAGVTQTPRYLIKTRGQQVTLSCSPISGHRSVSWYQQTPGQGLQFLFEYFSETQRNKGNFPGRFSGRQFSNSRSEMNVSTLELGDSALYLCASSIRFQGQFTDTQYFGPGTRLTVL.

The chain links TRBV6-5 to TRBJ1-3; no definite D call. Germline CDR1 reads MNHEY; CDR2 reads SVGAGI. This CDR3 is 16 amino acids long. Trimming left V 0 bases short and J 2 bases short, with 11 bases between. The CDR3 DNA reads TGTGCCAGCAGTTACTCGATGTCCGGGGCTGGAAACACCATATATTTT. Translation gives CASSYSMSGAGNTIYF.

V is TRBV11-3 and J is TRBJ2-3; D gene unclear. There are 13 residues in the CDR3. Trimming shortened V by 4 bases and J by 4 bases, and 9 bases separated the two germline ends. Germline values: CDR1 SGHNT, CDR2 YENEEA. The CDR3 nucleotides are TGTGCCAGCAGCTCCTCCCTATCAGATACGCAGTATTTT. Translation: CASSSSLSDTQYF.

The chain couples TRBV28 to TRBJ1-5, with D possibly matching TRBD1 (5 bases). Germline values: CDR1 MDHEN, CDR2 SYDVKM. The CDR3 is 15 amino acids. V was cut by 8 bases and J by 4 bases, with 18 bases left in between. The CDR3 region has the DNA TGTGCCAGCGTCCCGCCCGGACAACAAAATCAGCCCCAGCATTTT. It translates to CASVPPGQQNQPQHF.

The CDR3 bases are TGTGCCAGCAGCCGGGAAAGGGGGCTAGGTGAAAAACTGTTTTTT. As protein: CASSRERGLGEKLFF. The V gene is TRBV14, the J gene TRBJ1-4; 7 bases fit TRBD1. Germline CDR1 is SGHDN and CDR2 is FVKESK. The CDR3 is 15 residues long. The V and J ends lost 4 bases and 7 bases, in that order; junction bases with no gene match: 9.

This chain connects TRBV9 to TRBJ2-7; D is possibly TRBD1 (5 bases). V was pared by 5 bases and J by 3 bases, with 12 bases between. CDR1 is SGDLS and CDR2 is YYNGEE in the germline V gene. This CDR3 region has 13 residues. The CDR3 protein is CASSFYQGYEQYF. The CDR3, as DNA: TGTGCCAGCAGTTTTTACCAGGGCTACGAGCAGTACTTC. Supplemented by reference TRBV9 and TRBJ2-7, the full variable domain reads DSGVTQTPKHLITATGQRVTLRCSPRSGDLSVYWYQQSLDQGLQFLIQYYNGEERAKGNILERFSAQQFPDLHSELNLSSLELGDSALYFCASSFYQGYEQYFGPGTRLTVT.

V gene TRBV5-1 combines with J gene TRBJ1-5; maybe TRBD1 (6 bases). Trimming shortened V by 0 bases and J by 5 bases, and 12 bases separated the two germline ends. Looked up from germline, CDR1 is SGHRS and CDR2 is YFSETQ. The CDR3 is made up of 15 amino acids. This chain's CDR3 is CASSLGGTNDQPQHF. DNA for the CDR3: TGCGCCAGCAGCTTGGGCGGGACAAATGATCAGCCCCAGCATTTT. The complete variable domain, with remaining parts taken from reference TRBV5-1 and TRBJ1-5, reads KAGVTQTPRYLIKTRGQQVTLSCSPISGHRSVSWYQQTPGQGLQFLFEYFSETQRNKGNFPGRFSGRQFSNSRSEMNVSTLELGDSALYLCASSLGGTNDQPQHFGDGTRLSIL.

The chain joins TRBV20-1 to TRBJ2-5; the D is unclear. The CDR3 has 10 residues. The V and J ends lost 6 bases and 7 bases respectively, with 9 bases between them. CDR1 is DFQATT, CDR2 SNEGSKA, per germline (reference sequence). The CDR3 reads CSAPLGTQYF. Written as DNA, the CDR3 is TGCAGTGCCCCTCTAGGGACCCAGTACTTC.

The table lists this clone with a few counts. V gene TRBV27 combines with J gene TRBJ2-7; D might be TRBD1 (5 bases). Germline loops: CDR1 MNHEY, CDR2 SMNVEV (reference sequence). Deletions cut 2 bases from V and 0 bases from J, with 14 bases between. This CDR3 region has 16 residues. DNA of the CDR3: TGTGCCAGCAGTTTAGAGGCAGGGTGGAGCTCCTACGAGCAGTACTTC. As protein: CASSLEAGWSSYEQYF.

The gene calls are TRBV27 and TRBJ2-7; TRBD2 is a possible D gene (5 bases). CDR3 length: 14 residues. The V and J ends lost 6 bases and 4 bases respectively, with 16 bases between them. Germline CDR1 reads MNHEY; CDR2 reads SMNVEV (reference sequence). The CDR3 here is CASSRGTRPYEQYF. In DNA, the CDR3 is TGTGCCAGCAGCCGGGGAACGAGACCGTACGAGCAGTACTTC.

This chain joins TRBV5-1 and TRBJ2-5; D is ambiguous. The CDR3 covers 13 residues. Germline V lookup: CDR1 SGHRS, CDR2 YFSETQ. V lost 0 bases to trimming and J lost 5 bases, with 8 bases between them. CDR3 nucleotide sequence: TGCGCCAGCAGCTTGGCCACGGCTGAGACCCAGTACTTC. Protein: CASSLATAETQYF.

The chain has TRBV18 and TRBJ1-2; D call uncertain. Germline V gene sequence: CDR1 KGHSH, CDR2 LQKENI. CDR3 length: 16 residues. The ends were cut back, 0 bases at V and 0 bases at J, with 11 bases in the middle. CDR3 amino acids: CASSPPPGPPNYGYTF. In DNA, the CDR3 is TGTGCCAGCTCACCACCCCCTGGGCCTCCTAACTATGGCTACACCTTC.

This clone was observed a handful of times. This CDR3 is CASSLNPTDSVAFF. Written as DNA, the CDR3 is TGTGCCAGCAGCTTAAACCCGACAGACAGTGTGGCTTTCTTT. J is TRBJ1-1 and V is TRBV7-3, with D tentatively TRBD1 (5 bases). The CDR3 loop spans 14 amino acids. Per germline, CDR1 SGHTA and CDR2 FQGTGA. V shed 1 base and J shed 11 bases, with 17 bases lying between them.

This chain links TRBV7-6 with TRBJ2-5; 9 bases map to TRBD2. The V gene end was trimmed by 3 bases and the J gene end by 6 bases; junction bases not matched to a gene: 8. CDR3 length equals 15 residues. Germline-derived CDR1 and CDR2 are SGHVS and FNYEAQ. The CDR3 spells CASSFLAGAKQTQYF. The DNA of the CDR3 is TGTGCCAGCAGCTTTTTAGCGGGAGCTAAACAGACCCAGTACTTC.

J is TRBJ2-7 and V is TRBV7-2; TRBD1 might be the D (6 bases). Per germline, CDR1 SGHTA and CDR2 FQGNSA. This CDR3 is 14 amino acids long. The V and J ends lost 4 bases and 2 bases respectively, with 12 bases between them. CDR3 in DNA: TGTGCCAGCAGCTCTGTGGCAGGGGCCTACGAGCAGTACTTC. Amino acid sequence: CASSSVAGAYEQYF. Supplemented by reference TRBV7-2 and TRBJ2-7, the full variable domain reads GAGVSQSPSNKVTEKGKDVELRCDPISGHTALYWYRQSLGQGLEFLIYFQGNSAPDKSGLPSDRFSAERTGGSVSTLTIQRTQQEDSAVYLCASSSVAGAYEQYFGPGTRLTVT.

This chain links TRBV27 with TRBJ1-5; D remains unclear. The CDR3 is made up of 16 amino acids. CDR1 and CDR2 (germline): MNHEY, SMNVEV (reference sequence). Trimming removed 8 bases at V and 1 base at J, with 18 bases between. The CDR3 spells CASAPPRDESNQPQHF. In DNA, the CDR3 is TGTGCCAGCGCCCCCCCCCGGGATGAGAGCAATCAGCCCCAGCATTTT.

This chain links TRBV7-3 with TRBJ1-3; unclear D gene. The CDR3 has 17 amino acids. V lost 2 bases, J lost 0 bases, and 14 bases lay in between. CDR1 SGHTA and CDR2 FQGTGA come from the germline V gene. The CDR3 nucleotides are TGTGCCAGCAGCTTATCTGGCAGGCCCCCCTCTGGAAACACCATATATTTT. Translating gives CASSLSGRPPSGNTIYF.

The CDR3 loop reads CASSPGQGNTEAFF. As DNA, the CDR3 is TGTGCCAGCAGCCCGGGGCAGGGGAACACTGAAGCTTTCTTT. The chain joins TRBV7-2 to TRBJ1-1, with D possibly matching TRBD1 (5 bases). Trimming stripped 5 bases from V and 1 base from J, with 11 bases between. CDR3 size: 14 residues. Germline V lookup: CDR1 SGHTA, CDR2 FQGNSA. Full variable domain (outside the CDR3, taken from reference TRBV7-2 and TRBJ1-1): GAGVSQSPSNKVTEKGKDVELRCDPISGHTALYWYRQSLGQGLEFLIYFQGNSAPDKSGLPSDRFSAERTGGSVSTLTIQRTQQEDSAVYLCASSPGQGNTEAFFGQGTRLTVV.

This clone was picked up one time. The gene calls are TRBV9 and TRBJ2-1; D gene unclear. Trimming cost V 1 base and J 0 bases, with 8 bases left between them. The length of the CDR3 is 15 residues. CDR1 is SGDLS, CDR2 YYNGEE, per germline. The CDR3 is CASSVYPSSYNEQFF. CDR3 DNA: TGTGCCAGCAGCGTATACCCGAGCTCCTACAATGAGCAGTTCTTC.

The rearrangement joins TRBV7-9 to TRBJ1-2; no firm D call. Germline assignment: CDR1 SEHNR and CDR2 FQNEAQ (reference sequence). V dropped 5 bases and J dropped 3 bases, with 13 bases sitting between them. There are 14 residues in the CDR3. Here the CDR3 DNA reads TGTGCCAGCAGCCCCGTCGGGGTTCACTATGGCTACACCTTC. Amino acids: CASSPVGVHYGYTF.